The 5 T cell receptor gamma chains listed next were all sequenced from one sample in a study of gamma-delta T cells after stem cell transplantation. TCRdb re-called the RT-PCR reads via CATT. The sample has roughly 820 gamma-chain clones; 5.6% are singletons. The specimen sequenced was gamma-delta T cells. These receptors originate from a human donor. It is not recorded whose cells these are; they may come from a transplant donor.

This clone was detected only a few times. The protein TCRdb lists belongs to a much larger clone and differs from this DNA's translation at residue 7, which points to a read error; the protein shown is made from the DNA. The chain joins TRGV9 to TRGJP. Germline-derived CDR1 and CDR2 are GITISATS and ISYDGTV (reference sequence). The ends lost 3 bases at V and 5 bases at J; junction bases unmatched: 4. The CDR3 is made up of 16 amino acids. The CDR3 nucleotides read TGTGCCTTGTGGGAGAGCGAAGAGTTGGGCAAAAAAATCAAGGTATTT. Amino acid sequence: CALWESEELGKKIKVF.

This clone was detected a few times. The chain is built from TRGV9 and TRGJP. CDR3 length: 17 residues. Per the germline V gene, CDR1 is GITISATS and CDR2 is ISYDGTV (reference sequence). The ends lost 4 bases at V and 7 bases at J; junction bases unmatched: 10. The CDR3 protein is CALWDPSPELGKKIKVF. The CDR3 region has the DNA TGTGCCTTGTGGGACCCTAGCCCCGAGTTGGGCAAAAAAATCAAGGTATTT.

V and J are TRGV2 and TRGJ1 or TRGJ2. The V segment lost 5 bases and the J segment 12 bases; nucleotides outside the gene matches: 10. The germline gives CDR1 EGSNGY, CDR2 YDSYNSKV. The CDR3 is 11 amino acids. In DNA, the CDR3 is TGTGCCACCTGGGCCTACGCGGGGAAACTCTTT. Translation gives CATWAYAGKLF.

This clone was found a few times. It is likely a read error: a sequence one base away is far more abundant. This chain connects TRGV9 to TRGJP. The CDR3 has 17 amino acids. The germline V gene encodes CDR1 GITISATS and CDR2 ISYDGTV (reference sequence). CDR3 sequence reads: CALWGVHEELGKKIKVF. The CDR3 nucleotides read TGTGCCTTGTGGGGGGTGCATGAAGAGTTGGGCAAAAAAATCAAGGTATTT.

By frequency in the sample, this clone is medium-sized (0.01 to 0.1%). With a much larger clone just one base away, this may be a read error. Other DNA sequences in this specimen translate into the identical CDR3. The rearrangement uses TRGV9 and TRGJP. V dropped 1 base and J dropped 6; count of bases not matched to a gene: 3. CDR1 and CDR2 (germline): GITISATS, ISYDGTV (reference sequence). This CDR3 comprises 16 residues. CDR3 sequence: CALWEVGELGKKIKVF. CDR3 DNA sequence: TGTGCCTTGTGGGAGGTAGGAGAGTTGGGCAAAAAAATCAAGGTATTT.